Listed below are T cell receptor beta chains from one sample, sequenced in a study of radiotherapy plus CTLA-4 blockade in lung cancer. Sequencing was performed with immunoSEQ multiplex PCR; in TCRdb, only in-frame clones are kept and a portion is missing. The sample lists tens of thousands of clones, roughly four fifths occurring once. The sequenced sample was peripheral blood, obtained from a patient treated with radiotherapy plus ipilimumab. Receptor source: a human donor with non-small cell lung cancer that progressed on radiotherapy plus ipilimumab. Both conserved end residues are part of each CDR3. Fields, in order: J gene, clone size, D gene, V gene, CDR3 DNA, CDR3 protein. A D gene is named only where the DNA matches it firmly. Size is stated for part of the rows, as once, few or many counts, or as a class when the clone is expanded.

TRBJ2-6 medium-sized . TRBV7-3 TGTGCCAGCAGCTTAGTCGACCCCTCTGGGGCCAACGTCCTGACTTTC CASSLVDPSGANVLTF
TRBJ2-2 . TRBD2 TRBV7-9 TGTGCCAGCAGCTCTACGGGCAAGCGGGGGGGCCGGAACACCGGGGAGCTGTTTTTT CASSSTGKRGGRNTGELFF
TRBJ2-4 . TRBD1 TRBV27 TGTGCCAGCGGTGGACAGGGGCCTTGGGCCAACATTCAGTACTTC CASGGQGPWANIQYF
TRBJ2-7 few TRBD1 TRBV7-2 TGTGCCAGCAGCTTTACAGGGGGTGGCGAGCAGTACTTC CASSFTGGGEQYF
TRBJ2-6 few . TRBV10-3 TGTGCCATCAGTTCCTCAAAATCTGGGGCCAACGTCCTGACTTTC CAISSSKSGANVLTF
TRBJ1-5 . . TRBV15 TGTGCCACCAGCAGAGATCGCGGTCGGGAACAGCCCCAGCATTTT CATSRDRGREQPQHF
TRBJ2-5 . . TRBV1 TGCACCAGCAGTCCCCATAACAGGGGACGCGAGGAGACCCAGTACTTC CTSSPHNRGREETQYF
TRBJ2-7 . . TRBV7-9 TGTGCCAGCAGCTTAGCCAACTTCTACGAGCAGTACTTC CASSLANFYEQYF
TRBJ2-7 . TRBD1 TRBV10-1 TGCGCCAGCAGTGACCCTTCACAGGGGGTCTACGAGCAGTACTTC CASSDPSQGVYEQYF
TRBJ1-2 few . TRBV11-1 TGTGCCAGCAGCTTGGCCTCCGGGACGGGCTATGGCTACACCTTC CASSLASGTGYGYTF
TRBJ2-7 . . TRBV6-6 TGTGCCAGCAGTCACAGTTACGAGCAGTACTTC CASSHSYEQYF
TRBJ1-1 . TRBD1 TRBV28 TGTGCCAGCAGAAGCCACAGGGGCCAGAACACTGAAGCTTTCTTT CASRSHRGQNTEAFF
TRBJ1-5 . . TRBV28 TGTGCCAGCAGTTTCCCGGGAGGCGGCAATCAGCCCCAGCATTTT CASSFPGGGNQPQHF
TRBJ2-3 once TRBD1 TRBV6-6 TGTGCCAGCAGCCCATCTGACAGGGGCGATACGCAGTATTTT CASSPSDRGDTQYF
TRBJ1-5 . . TRBV6-5 TGTGCCAGCTCAGCCCGGGGCTCCGGGCCCCAGCATTTT CASSARGSGPQHF
TRBJ2-1 . TRBD1 TRBV7-9 TGTGCCAGCAGCCCTGGGGACAGGGGCGCCTACAATGAGCAGTTCTTC CASSPGDRGAYNEQFF
TRBJ2-2 . . TRBV6-1 TGTGCCAGCAGTTCCATAGGGACCGGGGAGCTGTTTTTT CASSSIGTGELFF
TRBJ1-6 . . TRBV7-2 TGTGCCAGCAGCATCAGCCACGACGGCTATAATTCACCCCTCCACTTT CASSISHDGYNSPLHF
TRBJ2-6 . . TRBV5-1 TGCGCCAGCAGCTTGGCCGCAGGGGCTGGGGCCAACGTCCTGACTTTC CASSLAAGAGANVLTF
TRBJ2-1 . TRBD2 TRBV6-5 TGTGCCAGCAGTCAGCCCGGGGGGAATCACAATGAGCAGTTCTTC CASSQPGGNHNEQFF
TRBJ2-3 . . TRBV11-2 TGTGCCAGCAGCTTAGTGGTAGGGATACCAGATACGCAGTATTTT CASSLVVGIPDTQYF
TRBJ2-3 . TRBD2 TRBV27 TGTGCCAGCAGTTTATCGGCGGGAGAGTGGACAGATACGCAGTATTTT CASSLSAGEWTDTQYF
TRBJ1-2 . . TRBV18 TGTGCCAGCTCACCCACCCGGGGCTATGGCTACACCTTC CASSPTRGYGYTF
TRBJ1-2 . TRBD1 TRBV27 TGTGCCAGCAGTTCGCCGGGACAGGGGCCTGGCTACACCTTC CASSSPGQGPGYTF
TRBJ2-1 once . TRBV7-9 TGTGCCAGCAGCAGGGACGGATACAATGAGCAGTTCTTC CASSRDGYNEQFF
TRBJ2-7 few . TRBV5-1 TGCGCCAGCAGCTTGGGCATTTACGAGCAGTACTTC CASSLGIYEQYF
TRBJ2-7 . . TRBV30 TGTGCCTGGAGTGTAGGTAGGGGATATTACGAGCAGTACTTC CAWSVGRGYYEQYF
TRBJ1-3 once . TRBV5-8 TGTGCCAGCAGCTTAAGGAGCAATGGAAACACCATATATTTT CASSLRSNGNTIYF
TRBJ1-3 . . TRBV5-1 TGCGCCAGCAGCCCCCCGGGTAGAAACACCATATATTTT CASSPPGRNTIYF
TRBJ2-2 . TRBD1 TRBV11-3 TGTGCCAGCAGACCAGGGACAGGGGACACCGGGGAGCTGTTTTTT CASRPGTGDTGELFF
TRBJ2-7 once TRBD2 TRBV5-1 TGCGCCAGCAGCTTGGAAGTAGCGGGGGGTGTCTACGAGCAGTACTTC CASSLEVAGGVYEQYF
TRBJ1-1 . . TRBV19 TGTGCCAGTAGTACCAGACAGCCTGAAGCTTTCTTT CASSTRQPEAFF
TRBJ2-3 . TRBD2 TRBV4-3 TGCGCCAGCAGCCAAAGACTAGCGGGGGATACGCAGTATTTT CASSQRLAGDTQYF
TRBJ1-2 . . TRBV4-1 TGCGCCAGCAGCCAAGAAGATTGGGTAGACCATGGCTACACCTTC CASSQEDWVDHGYTF